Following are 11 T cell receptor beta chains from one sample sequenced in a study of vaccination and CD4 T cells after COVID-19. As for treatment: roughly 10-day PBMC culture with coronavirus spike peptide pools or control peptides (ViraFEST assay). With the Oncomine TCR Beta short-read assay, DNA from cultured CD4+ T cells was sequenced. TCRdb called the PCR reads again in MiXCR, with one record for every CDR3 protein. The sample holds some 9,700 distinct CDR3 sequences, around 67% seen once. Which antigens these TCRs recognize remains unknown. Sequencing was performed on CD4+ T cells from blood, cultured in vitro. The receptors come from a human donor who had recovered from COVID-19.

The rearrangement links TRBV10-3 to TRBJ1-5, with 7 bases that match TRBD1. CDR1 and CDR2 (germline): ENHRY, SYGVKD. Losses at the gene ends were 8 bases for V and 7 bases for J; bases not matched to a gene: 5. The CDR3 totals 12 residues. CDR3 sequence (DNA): TGTGCCATCGCCCAGGGGGAACAGCCCCAGCATTTT. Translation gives CAIAQGEQPQHF.

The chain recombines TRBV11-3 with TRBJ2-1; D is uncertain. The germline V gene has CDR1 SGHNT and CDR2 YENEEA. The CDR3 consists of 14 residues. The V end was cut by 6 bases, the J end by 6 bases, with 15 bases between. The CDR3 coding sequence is TGTGCCAGCAGTCCGATGGGTAACCTCAATGAGCAGTTCTTC. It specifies CASSPMGNLNEQFF.

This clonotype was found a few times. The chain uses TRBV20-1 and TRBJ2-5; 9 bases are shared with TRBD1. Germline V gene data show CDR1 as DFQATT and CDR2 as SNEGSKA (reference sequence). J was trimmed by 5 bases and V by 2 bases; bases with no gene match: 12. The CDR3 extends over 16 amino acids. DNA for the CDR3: TGCAGTGCTAGACTCCGCGGACAGGGGTTGACGGAGACCCAGTACTTC. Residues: CSARLRGQGLTETQYF.

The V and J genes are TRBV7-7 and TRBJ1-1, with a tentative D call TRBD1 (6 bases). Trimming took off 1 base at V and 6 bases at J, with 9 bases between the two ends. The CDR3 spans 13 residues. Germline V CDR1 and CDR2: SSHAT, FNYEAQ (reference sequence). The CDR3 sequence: CASSLEGEAEAFF. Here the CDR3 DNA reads TGTGCCAGCAGCTTAGAGGGGGAGGCTGAAGCTTTCTTT.

This CDR3 reads CSASHSHGGADTQYF. CDR3 sequence (DNA): TGCAGTGCTAGCCACTCCCACGGAGGCGCAGATACGCAGTATTTT. This chain links TRBV20-1 with TRBJ2-3; D is perhaps TRBD2 (5 bases). V was pared by 3 bases and J by 4 bases, with 17 bases between. Per the germline V gene, CDR1 is DFQATT and CDR2 is SNEGSKA (reference sequence). The CDR3 contains 15 residues.

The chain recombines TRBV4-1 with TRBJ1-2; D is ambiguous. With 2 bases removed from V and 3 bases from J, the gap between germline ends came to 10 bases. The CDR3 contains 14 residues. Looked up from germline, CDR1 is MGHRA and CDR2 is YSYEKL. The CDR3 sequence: CASSQFGSDYGYTF. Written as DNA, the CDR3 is TGCGCCAGCAGCCAATTTGGCTCGGACTATGGCTACACCTTC.

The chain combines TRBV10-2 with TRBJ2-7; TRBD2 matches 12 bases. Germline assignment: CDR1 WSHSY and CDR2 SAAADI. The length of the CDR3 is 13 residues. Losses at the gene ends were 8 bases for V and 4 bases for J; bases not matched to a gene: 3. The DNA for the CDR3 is TGCGCCAGCCGACTAGCGGGAGCGTACGAGCAGTACTTC. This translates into CASRLAGAYEQYF.

The CDR3 sequence: CASSMTGDQPQHF. CDR3 coding DNA: TGTGCCAGTAGTATGACAGGGGATCAGCCCCAGCATTTT. V is TRBV19 and J is TRBJ1-5; TRBD1 matches at 8 bases. Germline V lookup: CDR1 LNHDA, CDR2 SQIVND (reference sequence). V was pared by 3 bases and J by 5 bases, with 0 bases of the junction left unmatched. The CDR3 is 13 amino acids.

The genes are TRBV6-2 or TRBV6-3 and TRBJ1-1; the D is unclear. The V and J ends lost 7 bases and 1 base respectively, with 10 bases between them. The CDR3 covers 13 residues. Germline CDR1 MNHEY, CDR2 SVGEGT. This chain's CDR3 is CASTLTENTEAFF. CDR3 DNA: TGTGCCAGCACCTTAACAGAGAACACTGAAGCTTTCTTT.

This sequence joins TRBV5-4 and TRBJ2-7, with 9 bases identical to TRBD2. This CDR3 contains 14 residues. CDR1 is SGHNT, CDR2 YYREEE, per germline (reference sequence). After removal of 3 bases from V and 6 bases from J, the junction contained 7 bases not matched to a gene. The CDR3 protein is CASSSSSGIREQYF. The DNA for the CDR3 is TGTGCCAGCAGCTCGTCTAGCGGGATCCGCGAGCAGTACTTC. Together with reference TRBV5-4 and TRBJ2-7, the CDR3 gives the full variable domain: ETGVTQSPTHLIKTRGQQVTLRCSSQSGHNTVSWYQQALGQGPQFIFQYYREEENGRGNFPPRFSGLQFPNYSSELNVNALELDDSALYLCASSSSSGIREQYFGPGTRLTVT.

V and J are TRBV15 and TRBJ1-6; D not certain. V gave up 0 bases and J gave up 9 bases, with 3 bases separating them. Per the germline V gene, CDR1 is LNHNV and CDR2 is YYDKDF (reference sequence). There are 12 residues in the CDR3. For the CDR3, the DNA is TGTGCCACCAGCAGAGAGGTTTCACCCCTCCACTTT. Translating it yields CATSREVSPLHF.